The rows below give T cell receptor beta chains drawn from one sample of a study of blood T cell repertoires in COVID-19. The repertoire was sequenced with immunoSEQ multiplex PCR; TCRdb's copy has only in-frame clones and lacks some. The table shows 120,000 to 150,000 clones, with 84% occurring only once. The specimen sequenced was peripheral blood. Receptor source: a woman aged 45-65 years in a cohort sampled during active or convalescent COVID-19. The CDR3 runs from the conserved cysteine through the conserved F or W. Each record gives: J gene, clone size, V gene, D gene, CDR3 DNA, CDR3 protein. A D gene is named only where the DNA matches it firmly. Clone size, where shown, is once, few, many, or a class for clones that have expanded.

j_call: TRBJ1-2; clone_size: few; v_call: TRBV12-3/TRBV12-4; d_call: -; cdr3_nt: TGTGCCAGCAGTTTTCCAGGGAACTATGGCTACACCTTC; cdr3_aa: CASSFPGNYGYTF
j_call: TRBJ1-5; clone_size: -; v_call: TRBV18; d_call: -; cdr3_nt: TGTGCCAGCTCACTAGGGGGTGGGGTCGACAGCAATCAGCCCCAGCATTTT; cdr3_aa: CASSLGGGVDSNQPQHF
j_call: TRBJ2-1; clone_size: many; v_call: TRBV18; d_call: -; cdr3_nt: TGTGCCAGCTCACCACCGACTTCAGCCTCCTACAATGAGCAGTTCTTC; cdr3_aa: CASSPPTSASYNEQFF
j_call: TRBJ2-7; clone_size: -; v_call: TRBV19; d_call: TRBD1; cdr3_nt: TGTGCCAGTAGTCAACGACAGGGTTTGGTGGACGAGCAGTACTTC; cdr3_aa: CASSQRQGLVDEQYF
j_call: TRBJ2-5; clone_size: -; v_call: TRBV5-1; d_call: -; cdr3_nt: TGCGCCAGCAGCTTGACAGGTCACGAGACCCAGTACTTC; cdr3_aa: CASSLTGHETQYF
j_call: TRBJ1-5; clone_size: -; v_call: TRBV12-5; d_call: TRBD1; cdr3_nt: TGTGCTAGTGCCGTCCTGACAGGGGCCACTTATAGCAATCAGCCCCAGCATTTT; cdr3_aa: CASAVLTGATYSNQPQHF
j_call: TRBJ2-3; clone_size: -; v_call: TRBV6-1; d_call: TRBD2; cdr3_nt: TGTGCCAGCAGTGTTTATGGACTAGCGGCCTCAGATACGCAGTATTTT; cdr3_aa: CASSVYGLAASDTQYF
j_call: TRBJ2-7; clone_size: -; v_call: TRBV27; d_call: -; cdr3_nt: TGTGCCAGCAGTTTCTGGGGGCGCGAGCAGTACTTC; cdr3_aa: CASSFWGREQYF
j_call: TRBJ2-2; clone_size: few; v_call: TRBV5-4; d_call: TRBD2; cdr3_nt: TGTGCCAGCAGCCCCCGTCCCGGGACTAGCGGGGGGGCCGACGGGGAGCTGTTTTTT; cdr3_aa: CASSPRPGTSGGADGELFF
j_call: TRBJ1-4; clone_size: -; v_call: TRBV29-1; d_call: -; cdr3_nt: TGCAGCCCCCTACCTGAGTACTTTGATGAAAAACTGTTTTTT; cdr3_aa: CSPLPEYFDEKLFF
j_call: TRBJ2-3; clone_size: -; v_call: TRBV12-3/TRBV12-4; d_call: -; cdr3_nt: TGTGCCAGCAGTTCGACTAGCACAGATACGCAGTATTTT; cdr3_aa: CASSSTSTDTQYF
j_call: TRBJ1-6; clone_size: -; v_call: TRBV11-2; d_call: -; cdr3_nt: TGTGCCAGCAGCTTAGATAGCGGCGGTCGCCCCCTCCACTTT; cdr3_aa: CASSLDSGGRPLHF
j_call: TRBJ2-3; clone_size: once; v_call: TRBV29-1; d_call: TRBD2; cdr3_nt: TGCAGCGTCCTTAGCGGGGCTGGTACGCAGTATTTT; cdr3_aa: CSVLSGAGTQYF
j_call: TRBJ2-3; clone_size: -; v_call: TRBV7-7; d_call: -; cdr3_nt: TGTGCTAGCAGCTTACTGGGGGCCGAGCCAGATACGCAGTATTTT; cdr3_aa: CASSLLGAEPDTQYF
j_call: TRBJ2-7; clone_size: few; v_call: TRBV3-1/TRBV3-2; d_call: -; cdr3_nt: TGTGCCAGCAGCCCCGGAAGGGGCAGGGTCCACGAGCAGTACTTC; cdr3_aa: CASSPGRGRVHEQYF
j_call: TRBJ2-2; clone_size: -; v_call: TRBV21-1; d_call: -; cdr3_nt: TGTGCCAGCGGGGCGGCAGGGGGCTTTACCGGGGAGCTGTTTTTT; cdr3_aa: CASGAAGGFTGELFF
j_call: TRBJ2-1; clone_size: few; v_call: TRBV7-5; d_call: -; cdr3_nt: -; cdr3_aa: CARSLWAGGANEQFF
j_call: TRBJ2-1; clone_size: -; v_call: TRBV10-3; d_call: TRBD2; cdr3_nt: TGTGCCATCAGGAAGCGGGGGGCCGCCTACAATGAGCAGTTCTTC; cdr3_aa: CAIRKRGAAYNEQFF
j_call: TRBJ2-7; clone_size: -; v_call: TRBV5-1; d_call: TRBD2; cdr3_nt: TGCGCCAGCAGCCAAGGGCTAGCGGGGGCGAGTGGGGAGCAGTACTTC; cdr3_aa: CASSQGLAGASGEQYF
j_call: TRBJ2-7; clone_size: -; v_call: TRBV30; d_call: -; cdr3_nt: TGTGCCTGGAGTTTTAATTACGAGCAGTACTTC; cdr3_aa: CAWSFNYEQYF
j_call: TRBJ2-1; clone_size: -; v_call: TRBV18; d_call: TRBD1; cdr3_nt: TGTGCCAGCTCACTGACCTGGGACAGGGGGCTAAATGAGCAGTTCTTC; cdr3_aa: CASSLTWDRGLNEQFF
j_call: TRBJ2-5; clone_size: -; v_call: TRBV19; d_call: -; cdr3_nt: TGTGCCAGTAGTATAGCAGGGGAAAGCCAAGAGACCCAGTACTTC; cdr3_aa: CASSIAGESQETQYF
j_call: TRBJ1-2; clone_size: -; v_call: TRBV6-1; d_call: TRBD1; cdr3_nt: TGTGCCAGCAGTGAATGGGACAGCCCTAACTATGGCTACACCTTC; cdr3_aa: CASSEWDSPNYGYTF
j_call: TRBJ2-5; clone_size: -; v_call: TRBV29-1; d_call: TRBD1; cdr3_nt: TGCAGCGTTGTAAGGGTGGACAGGGCCGAGACCCAGTACTTC; cdr3_aa: CSVVRVDRAETQYF
j_call: TRBJ2-3; clone_size: -; v_call: TRBV5-1; d_call: -; cdr3_nt: TGCGCCAGCACTACGGGCACAGATACGCAGTATTTT; cdr3_aa: CASTTGTDTQYF
j_call: TRBJ2-5; clone_size: -; v_call: TRBV19; d_call: -; cdr3_nt: TGTGCCAGTAGTATGTGGGGCCGTCGGGAGACCCAGTACTTC; cdr3_aa: CASSMWGRRETQYF
j_call: TRBJ1-6; clone_size: -; v_call: TRBV6-1; d_call: -; cdr3_nt: TGTGCCAGCAGTGAAGTAAGGACAATAACACGGCAAAATTCACCCCTCCACTTT; cdr3_aa: CASSEVRTITRQNSPLHF
j_call: TRBJ2-5; clone_size: -; v_call: TRBV4-1; d_call: -; cdr3_nt: TGCGCCAGCAGCCAAGGTTTCGGCCAGGGGCAAGAGACCCAGTACTTC; cdr3_aa: CASSQGFGQGQETQYF
j_call: TRBJ1-1; clone_size: -; v_call: TRBV2; d_call: -; cdr3_nt: TGTGCCAGCAGCGTACAGGGTGGGAACACTGAAGCTTTCTTT; cdr3_aa: CASSVQGGNTEAFF
j_call: TRBJ1-2; clone_size: -; v_call: TRBV9; d_call: TRBD1; cdr3_nt: TGTGCCAGCAGCGCGACAGGGGCCTACTATGGCTACACCTTC; cdr3_aa: CASSATGAYYGYTF
j_call: TRBJ2-7; clone_size: -; v_call: TRBV29-1; d_call: TRBD2; cdr3_nt: TGCAGCGTTCCTATAAGCGGGGGTTCCTACGAGCAGTACTTC; cdr3_aa: CSVPISGGSYEQYF
j_call: TRBJ1-5; clone_size: -; v_call: TRBV7-3; d_call: TRBD1; cdr3_nt: TGTGCCAGCAGCTGGGACAGGCATCAGCCCCAGCATTTT; cdr3_aa: CASSWDRHQPQHF
j_call: TRBJ2-1; clone_size: -; v_call: TRBV7-9; d_call: TRBD2; cdr3_nt: TGTGCCAGCAGCCCAAGGACTAGCGGGGGTTACAATGAGCAGTTCTTC; cdr3_aa: CASSPRTSGGYNEQFF
j_call: TRBJ2-7; clone_size: -; v_call: TRBV7-2; d_call: TRBD2; cdr3_nt: TGTGCCAGCAGCTTAACGGGGGGGCCTCCCGCCTACGAGCAGTACTTC; cdr3_aa: CASSLTGGPPAYEQYF
j_call: TRBJ2-3; clone_size: -; v_call: TRBV5-1; d_call: TRBD2; cdr3_nt: TGCGCCAGCAGCTTGGCTAGGGGCGGGGGGACAGATACGCAGTATTTT; cdr3_aa: CASSLARGGGTDTQYF
j_call: TRBJ1-1; clone_size: -; v_call: TRBV7-3; d_call: -; cdr3_nt: TGTGCCAGCAGCTCACAGAAGGACACTGAAGCTTTCTTT; cdr3_aa: CASSSQKDTEAFF
j_call: TRBJ1-2; clone_size: -; v_call: TRBV7-9; d_call: -; cdr3_nt: TGTGCCAGCAGCCCACCTGCGGCTAACTATGGCTACACCTTC; cdr3_aa: CASSPPAANYGYTF
j_call: TRBJ2-2; clone_size: -; v_call: TRBV24-1; d_call: TRBD1; cdr3_nt: TGTGCCACCTCGAGGACAGGGGGCGGCGGGGAGCTGTTTTTT; cdr3_aa: CATSRTGGGGELFF
j_call: TRBJ1-5; clone_size: -; v_call: TRBV6-5; d_call: -; cdr3_nt: TGTGCCAGCAGTTACTCCCCTTCAGGTTCCCAGCATTTT; cdr3_aa: CASSYSPSGSQHF
j_call: TRBJ2-2; clone_size: -; v_call: TRBV7-2; d_call: -; cdr3_nt: TGTGCCAGCAGCGGACTACTCCAAACGAACACCGGGGAGCTGTTTTTT; cdr3_aa: CASSGLLQTNTGELFF
j_call: TRBJ2-3; clone_size: -; v_call: TRBV6-5; d_call: -; cdr3_nt: TGTGCCAGCAGGGGGACAGCGGGCTCAGATACGCAGTATTTT; cdr3_aa: CASRGTAGSDTQYF
j_call: TRBJ2-5; clone_size: few; v_call: TRBV30; d_call: -; cdr3_nt: TGTGCCTGGAGTAAGACAGCGCGGGAGACCCAGTACTTC; cdr3_aa: CAWSKTARETQYF
j_call: TRBJ1-5; clone_size: -; v_call: TRBV7-6; d_call: TRBD1; cdr3_nt: TGTGCCAGCAGCCCATGGACAGGGAACGATCAGCCCCAGCATTTT; cdr3_aa: CASSPWTGNDQPQHF
j_call: TRBJ2-7; clone_size: -; v_call: TRBV3-1/TRBV3-2; d_call: TRBD1; cdr3_nt: TGTGCCAGCCGGGGACAGGGGGCGCTGGAGCAGTACTTC; cdr3_aa: CASRGQGALEQYF
j_call: TRBJ1-3; clone_size: -; v_call: TRBV5-1; d_call: TRBD1; cdr3_nt: TGCGCCAGCAGCGACAGGGCGTCTGGAAACACCATATATTTT; cdr3_aa: CASSDRASGNTIYF
j_call: TRBJ2-1; clone_size: -; v_call: TRBV28; d_call: -; cdr3_nt: TGTGCCAGCAGTCTGGACAGCCCAAATGAGCAGTTCTTC; cdr3_aa: CASSLDSPNEQFF
j_call: TRBJ1-2; clone_size: once; v_call: TRBV15; d_call: -; cdr3_nt: TGTGCCACCAGCAGGTCACAGGGAGTATTTAACTATGGCTACACCTTC; cdr3_aa: CATSRSQGVFNYGYTF
j_call: TRBJ1-4; clone_size: -; v_call: TRBV10-1; d_call: -; cdr3_nt: TGCGCCAGCAGTTCGACGGGGGGTAATCAAAAACTGTTTTTT; cdr3_aa: CASSSTGGNQKLFF
j_call: TRBJ1-5; clone_size: -; v_call: TRBV29-1; d_call: TRBD1; cdr3_nt: TGCAGCGTTGGAGACAGGGTGGGCAATCAGCCCCAGCATTTT; cdr3_aa: CSVGDRVGNQPQHF
j_call: TRBJ2-3; clone_size: -; v_call: TRBV6-5; d_call: -; cdr3_nt: TGTGCCAGCAGTTCGGAATTACGGGGCACAGATACGCAGTATTTT; cdr3_aa: CASSSELRGTDTQYF
j_call: TRBJ1-6; clone_size: -; v_call: TRBV6-5; d_call: TRBD1; cdr3_nt: TGTGCCAGCAGTTACTCAGGGGGCGCGAGAAATTCACCCCTCCACTTT; cdr3_aa: CASSYSGGARNSPLHF
j_call: TRBJ1-1; clone_size: -; v_call: TRBV12-3/TRBV12-4; d_call: TRBD1; cdr3_nt: TGTGCCAGCAGGGGGGACAGTAACACTGAAGCTTTCTTT; cdr3_aa: CASRGDSNTEAFF
j_call: TRBJ1-5; clone_size: -; v_call: TRBV19; d_call: TRBD1; cdr3_nt: TGTGCCAGTAGTTCATCCGGGACAGGTGATCAGCCCCAGCATTTT; cdr3_aa: CASSSSGTGDQPQHF